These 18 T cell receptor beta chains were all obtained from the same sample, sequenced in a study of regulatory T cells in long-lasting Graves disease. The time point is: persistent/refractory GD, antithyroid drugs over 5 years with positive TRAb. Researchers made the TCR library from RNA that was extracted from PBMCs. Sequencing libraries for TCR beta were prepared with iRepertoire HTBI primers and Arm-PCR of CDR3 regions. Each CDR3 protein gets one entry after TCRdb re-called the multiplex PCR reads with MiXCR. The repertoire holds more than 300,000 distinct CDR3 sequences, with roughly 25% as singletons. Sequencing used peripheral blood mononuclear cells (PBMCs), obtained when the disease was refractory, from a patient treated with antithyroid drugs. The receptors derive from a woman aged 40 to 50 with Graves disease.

The CDR3 DNA is TGTGCCAGCAGCCAGCCGGGACTAGCCCTATACGAGCAGTACTTC. Encoded protein: CASSQPGLALYEQYF. This rearrangement joins TRBV3-1 to TRBJ2-7, with 9 bases fitting TRBD2. The CDR3 runs 15 residues. The germline gives CDR1 LGHDT, CDR2 YNNKEL (reference sequence). The V gene end was trimmed by 3 bases and the J gene end by 4 bases; junction bases not matched to a gene: 7.

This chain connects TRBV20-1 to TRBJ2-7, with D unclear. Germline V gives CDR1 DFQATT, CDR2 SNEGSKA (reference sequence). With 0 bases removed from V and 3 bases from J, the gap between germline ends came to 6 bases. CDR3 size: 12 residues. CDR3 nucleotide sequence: TGCAGTGCTAGAGATCGGCTCTACGAGCAGTACTTC. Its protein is CSARDRLYEQYF.

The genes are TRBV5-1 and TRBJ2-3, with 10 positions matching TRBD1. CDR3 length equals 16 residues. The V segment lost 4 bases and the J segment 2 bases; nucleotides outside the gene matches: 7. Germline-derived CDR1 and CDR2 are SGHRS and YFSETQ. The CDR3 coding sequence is TGCGCCAGCAGCCCATGGACAGGGGGAATCACAGATACGCAGTATTTT. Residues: CASSPWTGGITDTQYF.

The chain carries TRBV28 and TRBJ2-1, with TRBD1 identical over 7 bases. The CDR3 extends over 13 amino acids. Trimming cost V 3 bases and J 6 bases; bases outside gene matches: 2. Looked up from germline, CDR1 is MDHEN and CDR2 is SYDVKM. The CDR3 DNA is TGTGCCAGCAGTTTCCAGGGGGTCAATGAGCAGTTCTTC. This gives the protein CASSFQGVNEQFF.

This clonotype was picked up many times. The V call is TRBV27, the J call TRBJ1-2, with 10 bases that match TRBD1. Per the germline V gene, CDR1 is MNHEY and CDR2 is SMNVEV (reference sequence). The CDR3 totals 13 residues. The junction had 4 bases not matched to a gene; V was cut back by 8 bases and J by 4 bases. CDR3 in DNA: TGTGCCAGCCGACAGGGGGCATTCTATGGCTACACCTTC. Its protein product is CASRQGAFYGYTF.

The CDR3 DNA reads as TGTGCCAGCAGCGGGGCTAGCGGCATTTTATACAATGAGCAGTTCTTC. Translation gives CASSGASGILYNEQFF. The chain employs TRBV12-3 or TRBV12-4 and TRBJ2-1; 7 nucleotides align to TRBD2. J was trimmed by 4 bases and V by 6 bases; bases with no gene match: 12. CDR3 length equals 16 residues.

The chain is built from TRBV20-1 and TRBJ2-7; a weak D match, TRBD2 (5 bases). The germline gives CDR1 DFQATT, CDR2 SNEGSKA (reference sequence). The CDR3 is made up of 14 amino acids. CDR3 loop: CSVAPIYAGYEQYF. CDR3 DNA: TGCAGCGTCGCACCGATCTACGCGGGTTACGAGCAGTACTTC.

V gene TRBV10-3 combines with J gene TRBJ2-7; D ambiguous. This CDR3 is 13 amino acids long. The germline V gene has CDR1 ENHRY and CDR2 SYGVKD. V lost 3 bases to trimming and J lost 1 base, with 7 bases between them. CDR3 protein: CAISEPGSYEQYF. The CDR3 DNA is TGTGCCATCAGTGAACCGGGTTCCTACGAGCAGTACTTC.

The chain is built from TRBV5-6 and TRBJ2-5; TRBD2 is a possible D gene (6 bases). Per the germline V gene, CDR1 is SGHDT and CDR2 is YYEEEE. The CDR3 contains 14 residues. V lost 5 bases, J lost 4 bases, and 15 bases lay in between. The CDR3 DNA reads TGTGCCAGCAGTTCCGGGAGACCCGCAGAGACCCAGTACTTC. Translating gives CASSSGRPAETQYF.

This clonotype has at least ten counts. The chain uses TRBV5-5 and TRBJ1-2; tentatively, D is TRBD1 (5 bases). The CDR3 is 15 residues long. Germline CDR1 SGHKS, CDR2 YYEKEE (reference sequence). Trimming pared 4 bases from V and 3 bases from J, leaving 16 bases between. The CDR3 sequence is CASSTAGTYHYGYTF. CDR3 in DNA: TGTGCCAGCAGCACCGCCGGGACGTACCACTATGGCTACACCTTC.

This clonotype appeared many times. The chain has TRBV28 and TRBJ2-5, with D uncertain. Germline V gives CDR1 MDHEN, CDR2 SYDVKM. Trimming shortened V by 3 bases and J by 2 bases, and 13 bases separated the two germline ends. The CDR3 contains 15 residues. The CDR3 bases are TGTGCCAGCAGTTTGACAACAACCTTACAAGAGACCCAGTACTTC. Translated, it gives CASSLTTTLQETQYF.

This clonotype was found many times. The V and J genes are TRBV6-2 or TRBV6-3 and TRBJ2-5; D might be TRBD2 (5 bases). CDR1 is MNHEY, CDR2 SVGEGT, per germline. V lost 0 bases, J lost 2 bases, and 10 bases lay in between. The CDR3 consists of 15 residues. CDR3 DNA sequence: TGTGCCAGCAGTTACTCGATCGGGGTTCAAGAGACCCAGTACTTC. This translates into CASSYSIGVQETQYF.

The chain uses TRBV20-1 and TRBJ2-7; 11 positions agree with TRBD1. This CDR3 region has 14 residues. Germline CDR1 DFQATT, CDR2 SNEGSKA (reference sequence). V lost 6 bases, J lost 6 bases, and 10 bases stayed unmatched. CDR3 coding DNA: TGCAGTGCAGCAGCCGGACAGGGGGCAGGCGAGCAGTACTTC. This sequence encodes CSAAAGQGAGEQYF.

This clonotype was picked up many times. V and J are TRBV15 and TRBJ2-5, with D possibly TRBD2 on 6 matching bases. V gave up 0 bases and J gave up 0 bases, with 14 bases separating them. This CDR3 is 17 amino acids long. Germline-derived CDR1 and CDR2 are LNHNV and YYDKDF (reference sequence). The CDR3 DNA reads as TGTGCCACCAGCAGAGATTCCGGGAGACCCTACCAAGAGACCCAGTACTTC. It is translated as CATSRDSGRPYQETQYF. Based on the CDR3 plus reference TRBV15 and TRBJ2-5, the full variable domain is DAMVIQNPRYQVTQFGKPVTLSCSQTLNHNVMYWYQQKSSQAPKLLFHYYDKDFNNEADTPDNFQSRRPNTSFCFLDIRSPGLGDTAMYLCATSRDSGRPYQETQYFGPGTRLLVL.

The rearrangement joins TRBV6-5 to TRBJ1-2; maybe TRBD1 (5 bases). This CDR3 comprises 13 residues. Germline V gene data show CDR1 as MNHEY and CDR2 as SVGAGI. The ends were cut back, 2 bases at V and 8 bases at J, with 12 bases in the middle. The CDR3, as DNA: TGTGCCAGCAGTTACCCGGGGACGGGGGGCTACACCTTC. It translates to CASSYPGTGGYTF.

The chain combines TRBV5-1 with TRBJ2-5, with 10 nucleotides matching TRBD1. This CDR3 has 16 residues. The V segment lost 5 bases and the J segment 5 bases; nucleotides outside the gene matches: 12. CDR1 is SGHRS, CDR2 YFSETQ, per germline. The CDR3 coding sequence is TGCGCCAGCAGACCCGGGACAGGGGATCTTGAGGAGACCCAGTACTTC. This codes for CASRPGTGDLEETQYF.

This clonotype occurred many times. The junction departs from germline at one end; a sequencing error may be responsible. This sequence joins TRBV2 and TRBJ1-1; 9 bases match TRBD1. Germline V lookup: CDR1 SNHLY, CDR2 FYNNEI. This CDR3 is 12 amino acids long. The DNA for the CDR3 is TGTGCCAGCAGATACAGGGGGCTGGTAGTAGTCTTT. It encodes CASRYRGLVVVF.

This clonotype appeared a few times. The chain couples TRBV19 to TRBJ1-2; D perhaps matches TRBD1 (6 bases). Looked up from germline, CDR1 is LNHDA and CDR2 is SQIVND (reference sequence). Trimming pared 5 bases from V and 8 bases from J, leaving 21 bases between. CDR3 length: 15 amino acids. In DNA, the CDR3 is TGTGCCAGTAGTCTGCCGGACAGCTTCTATGTGGGCTACACCTTC. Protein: CASSLPDSFYVGYTF.